The subject of this entry is one TCR beta chain. This CDR3 contains 11 residues. The V segment lost 5 bases and the J segment 7 bases; nucleotides outside the gene matches: 4. Germline CDR1 reads DFQATT; CDR2 reads SNEGSKA (reference sequence). The record originates from a study of blood T cell repertoires in COVID-19. The protocol was immunoSEQ multiplex PCR, while the TCRdb copy is restricted to in-frame clones and leaves out a portion. The repertoire includes 240,000 or so clones, around 84% of them detected once, and around 3.4% sits in the top ten. J is TRBJ1-2 and V is TRBV20-1; 7 nucleotides line up with TRBD1. The sample comprised peripheral blood. This sequence originates from a woman under 30 with acute or convalescent COVID-19. DNA for the CDR3: TGCAGTGCTTACAGGGGTATTGGCTACACCTTC. Amino acid sequence: CSAYRGIGYTF.